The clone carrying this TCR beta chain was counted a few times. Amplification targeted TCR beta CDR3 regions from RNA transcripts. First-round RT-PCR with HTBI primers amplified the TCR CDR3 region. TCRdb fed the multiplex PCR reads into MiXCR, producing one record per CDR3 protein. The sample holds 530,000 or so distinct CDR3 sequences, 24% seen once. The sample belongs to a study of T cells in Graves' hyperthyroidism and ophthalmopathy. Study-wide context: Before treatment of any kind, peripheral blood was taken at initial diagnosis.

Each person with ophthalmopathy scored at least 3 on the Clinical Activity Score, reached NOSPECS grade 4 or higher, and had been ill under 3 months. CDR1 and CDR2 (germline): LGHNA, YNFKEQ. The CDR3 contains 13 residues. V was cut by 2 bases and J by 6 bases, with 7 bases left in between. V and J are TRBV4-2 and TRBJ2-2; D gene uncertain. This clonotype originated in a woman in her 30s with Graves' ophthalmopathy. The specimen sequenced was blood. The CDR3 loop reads CASSQISSGELFF. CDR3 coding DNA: TGTGCCAGCAGCCAAATATCGTCCGGGGAGCTGTTTTTT.